These 7 T cell receptor beta chains were all obtained from the same sample, sequenced in a study of identical twins. TCRdb reanalysed the 5' RACE reads using MiXCR and keeps one entry per CDR3 protein. The data show some 500,000 distinct CDR3 sequences, with 9.6% seen just once and roughly 3% held by the top ten. These data were also reused for a study on yellow fever vaccine responses in identical twins.

Sequencing was carried out using PBMCs. The source is a woman aged 18-35 years in good health.

This clonotype has at least ten counts. The V gene is TRBV29-1, the J gene TRBJ2-7, with 10 bases that match TRBD1. The CDR3 has 14 residues. V gave up 7 bases and J gave up 3 bases; unmatched junction bases: 9. Germline V lookup: CDR1 SQVTM, CDR2 ANQGSEA. The CDR3 spells CSAGPGQGLYEQYF. The CDR3 DNA is TGCAGCGCCGGCCCGGGACAGGGGCTCTACGAGCAGTACTTC.

This clonotype was seen many times. V gene TRBV20-1 combines with J gene TRBJ2-7; D is unresolved. V lost 0 bases, J lost 2 bases, and 11 bases lay in between. The CDR3 spans 14 residues. Germline assignment: CDR1 DFQATT and CDR2 SNEGSKA (reference sequence). For the CDR3, the DNA is TGCAGTGCTAGAGATCTTGCCAACCCCTACGAGCAGTACTTC. Residues: CSARDLANPYEQYF.

V usage is TRBV5-1 and J usage is TRBJ2-1, with D possibly TRBD1 on 6 matching bases. The CDR3 totals 15 residues. Deletions cut 6 bases from V and 2 bases from J, with 15 bases between. Germline V lookup: CDR1 SGHRS, CDR2 YFSETQ. CDR3 DNA: TGCGCCAGCAACTCGCAGGGGCATCCCTACAATGAGCAGTTCTTC. Translating gives CASNSQGHPYNEQFF.

J is TRBJ1-1 and V is TRBV29-1; unclear D gene. V gave up 5 bases and J gave up 1 base, with 8 bases separating them. CDR3 length: 12 amino acids. Germline assignment: CDR1 SQVTM and CDR2 ANQGSEA. The DNA for the CDR3 is TGCAGCGTTCTGACGGAGAACACTGAAGCTTTCTTT. Translating it yields CSVLTENTEAFF.

This chain joins TRBV7-9 and TRBJ1-6; D gene uncertain. The germline V gene has CDR1 SEHNR and CDR2 FQNEAQ (reference sequence). The CDR3 totals 13 residues. V lost 1 base and J 9 bases, leaving 7 bases between the germline ends. CDR3 coding DNA: TGTGCCAGCAGCTTAGACTGGGGTTCACCCCTCCACTTT. This sequence encodes CASSLDWGSPLHF.

The gene calls are TRBV2 and TRBJ2-7, with 15 positions matching TRBD2. With 7 bases clipped from V and 2 bases from J, the junction kept 6 bases outside the gene matches. Germline V gene sequence: CDR1 SNHLY, CDR2 FYNNEI. CDR3 size: 16 residues. CDR3 loop: CASKGTSGRSPYEQYF. CDR3 coding DNA: TGTGCCAGCAAAGGGACTAGCGGGAGGTCTCCCTACGAGCAGTACTTC.

The rearrangement uses TRBV5-1 and TRBJ2-1; 9 nucleotides agree with TRBD2. From germline, CDR1 is SGHRS and CDR2 YFSETQ. V shed 4 bases and J 8 bases; nucleotides not matched to a gene: 10. The CDR3 is 15 amino acids. The CDR3 is CASSAGTSNLHEQFF. Here the CDR3 DNA reads TGCGCCAGCAGCGCCGGGACTAGCAACCTTCATGAGCAGTTCTTC.